The 26 T cell receptor beta chains in this list originate from one sample, sequenced in a study of regulatory T cells. No antigen is known for these receptors. Study-level results: Hydrophobic residues at CDR3 positions 6 and 7 were enriched in conventional CD4+ T cells of CD3G-deficient patients.

Amplification used 52 TRBV primers and 13 TRBJ primers. The protocol was immunoSEQ multiplex PCR, while the TCRdb copy is restricted to in-frame clones and leaves out a portion. This sample has 25,000 to 40,000 clones, with 93% found just once. Sequencing was carried out using conventional CD4+ T cells sorted from blood. All receptors derive from a child aged 2 to 10 with CD3G deficiency.

The chain combines TRBV19 with TRBJ2-6, with D unresolved. CDR3 size: 16 residues. The germline V gene has CDR1 LNHDA and CDR2 SQIVND (reference sequence). V lost 6 bases, J lost 0 bases, and 12 bases lay in between. CDR3 sequence: CASSRTRISGANVLTF. CDR3 coding DNA: TGTGCCAGTAGCCGTACCCGCATCTCTGGGGCCAACGTCCTGACTTTC.

A single count supports this clone. V usage is TRBV28 and J usage is TRBJ1-1; D gene unclear. Germline CDR1 reads MDHEN; CDR2 reads SYDVKM. Trimming took 6 bases from V and 2 from J, leaving 7 bases between them. CDR3 size: 12 residues. DNA of the CDR3: TGTGCCAGCAGCTACCTAAACACTGAAGCTTTCTTT. As protein: CASSYLNTEAFF.

The genes are TRBV5-4 and TRBJ2-7; 7 nucleotides agree with TRBD2. The CDR3 is made up of 15 amino acids. Germline CDR1 reads SGHNT; CDR2 reads YYREEE (reference sequence). Unmatched junction bases numbered 9, after V lost 1 base and J lost 5 bases. Written as DNA, the CDR3 is TGTGCCAGCAGCTTGAGTGGGGGGGAGACCCACGAGCAGTACTTC. Amino acids: CASSLSGGETHEQYF.

The chain has TRBV4-1 and TRBJ2-1; no clear D. Germline V gene lookup returns CDR1 MGHRA and CDR2 YSYEKL. With 0 bases removed from V and 7 bases from J, the gap between germline ends came to 10 bases. This CDR3 has 14 amino acids. The CDR3 nucleotides read TGCGCCAGCAGCCAAGAACAGAACTATAATGAGCAGTTCTTC. Encoded protein: CASSQEQNYNEQFF.

The gene calls are TRBV10-3 and TRBJ2-7; 9 positions agree with TRBD2. Germline-derived CDR1 and CDR2 are ENHRY and SYGVKD. The CDR3 runs 14 residues. Germline trimming cut 6 bases from V and 3 bases from J; bases unmatched to any gene: 6. The CDR3 is CAISSTSGDYEQYF. The CDR3 region has the DNA TGTGCCATCAGCTCGACTAGCGGAGACTACGAGCAGTACTTC.

In its sample, this clone was seen once. The chain recombines TRBV28 with TRBJ1-2; D ambiguous. The V end lost 3 bases, the J end lost 2 bases, and 7 bases lay between the germline ends. Germline CDR1 and CDR2: MDHEN and SYDVKM. CDR3 size: 13 residues. The CDR3 DNA reads as TGTGCCAGCAGTTTGTCCACCAACTATGGCTACACCTTC. Protein product: CASSLSTNYGYTF.

In this sample, this clone turned up a few times. V usage is TRBV28 and J usage is TRBJ2-7; D uncertain. The germline V and J ends were trimmed by 5 bases and 4 bases, with 12 bases remaining between them. Germline CDR1 reads MDHEN; CDR2 reads SYDVKM. The CDR3 is made up of 13 amino acids. CDR3 nucleotides: TGTGCCAGCAGTCTGTTGGGCGGTTACGAGCAGTACTTC. Translating gives CASSLLGGYEQYF. The entire variable domain, with the rest obtained from reference TRBV28 and TRBJ2-7, is as follows: DVKVTQSSRYLVKRTGEKVFLECVQDMDHENMFWYRQDPGLGLRLIYFSYDVKMKEKGDIPEGYSVSREKKERFSLILESASTNQTSMYLCASSLLGGYEQYFGPGTRLTVT.

The V call is TRBV21-1, the J call TRBJ2-1. TRBV21-1 is described as a pseudogene. This CDR3 comprises 15 residues. The CDR3 region has the DNA TGTGCCAGCAGCAAAGTCCTATGGGACGGCAATGAGCAGTTCTTC. Translating it yields CASSKVLWDGNEQFF.

The V call is TRBV28, the J call TRBJ2-7, with 9 bases fitting TRBD2. The V and J ends lost 2 bases and 0 bases, in that order; junction bases with no gene match: 2. Germline CDR1 is MDHEN and CDR2 is SYDVKM. The CDR3 contains 15 residues. CDR3 DNA: TGTGCCAGCAGTTTAGCGGGAGGGATCTCCTACGAGCAGTACTTC. Translated, it gives CASSLAGGISYEQYF. The full variable domain, its missing parts supplied by reference TRBV28 and TRBJ2-7, is DVKVTQSSRYLVKRTGEKVFLECVQDMDHENMFWYRQDPGLGLRLIYFSYDVKMKEKGDIPEGYSVSREKKERFSLILESASTNQTSMYLCASSLAGGISYEQYFGPGTRLTVT.

The CDR3 protein is CASSPEVRGETQYF. The CDR3 DNA follows: TGCGCCAGCAGCCCGGAGGTTCGGGGCGAGACCCAGTACTTC. The V and J genes are TRBV5-1 and TRBJ2-5; D tentatively reads TRBD1 or TRBD2 (5 bases each). This CDR3 region has 14 residues. Germline values: CDR1 SGHRS, CDR2 YFSETQ. V dropped 4 bases and J dropped 5 bases, with 15 bases sitting between them.

The chain combines TRBV11-2 with TRBJ2-7; 8 positions agree with TRBD1. The CDR3 has 14 residues. The V gene's germline CDR1 is SGHAT and CDR2 FQNNGV. Trimming removed 3 bases from V and 7 bases from J; junction bases left unmatched: 8. The CDR3 region is CASSFGTGPGEQYF. The DNA of the CDR3 is TGTGCCAGCAGCTTTGGGACAGGACCCGGGGAGCAGTACTTC. Full variable domain (remainder filled in from reference TRBV11-2 and TRBJ2-7): EAGVAQSPRYKIIEKRQSVAFWCNPISGHATLYWYQQILGQGPKLLIQFQNNGVVDDSQLPKDRFSAERLKGVDSTLKIQPAKLEDSAVYLCASSFGTGPGEQYFGPGTRLTVT.

The chain carries TRBV28 and TRBJ2-1, with D tentatively TRBD2 (5 bases). V was trimmed by 7 bases and J by 10 bases, leaving 17 bases between them. This CDR3 is 13 amino acids long. Germline CDR1 is MDHEN and CDR2 is SYDVKM. CDR3 residues: CASTRSSQREQFF. The CDR3, as DNA: TGTGCCAGCACCCGAAGTTCCCAGCGGGAGCAGTTCTTC.

A single count supports this clone. V usage is TRBV19 and J usage is TRBJ1-1; D perhaps matches TRBD1 (5 bases). Germline loops: CDR1 LNHDA, CDR2 SQIVND (reference sequence). There are 13 residues in the CDR3. Trimming stripped 6 bases from V and 0 bases from J, with 8 bases between. The CDR3 spells CASRQQVNTEAFF. CDR3 DNA sequence: TGTGCCAGTAGACAACAGGTGAACACTGAAGCTTTCTTT.

Written as DNA, the CDR3 is TGTGCCAGCAGTGGAAATTTACAGGAGTTAAAGGGTGATGGCTACACCTTC. The encoded protein is CASSGNLQELKGDGYTF. V gene TRBV6-1 combines with J gene TRBJ1-2; possibly TRBD1 for D (5 bases). The germline gives CDR1 MNHNS, CDR2 SASEGT. Trimming took off 4 bases at V and 6 bases at J, with 24 bases between the two ends. The CDR3 covers 17 residues.

The V gene is TRBV28, the J gene TRBJ2-2; D perhaps matches TRBD2 (5 bases). Germline CDR1 is MDHEN and CDR2 is SYDVKM. The V end lost 8 bases, the J end lost 5 bases, and 12 bases lay between the germline ends. The CDR3 sequence is 13 residues long. The CDR3 loop is CASARTWTGELFF. DNA of the CDR3: TGTGCCAGCGCAAGGACTTGGACCGGGGAGCTGTTTTTT.

The J gene is TRBJ1-1, the V gene TRBV5-1; D not certain. Germline V gene lookup returns CDR1 SGHRS and CDR2 YFSETQ. V dropped 0 bases and J dropped 0 bases, with 6 bases sitting between them. This CDR3 has 14 amino acids. DNA for the CDR3: TGCGCCAGCAGCTTGGTTGGGATGAACACTGAAGCTTTCTTT. Its translation is CASSLVGMNTEAFF.

This chain links TRBV6-1 with TRBJ1-5; the match to TRBD1 covers 8 bases. Germline V CDR1 and CDR2: MNHNS, SASEGT. The length of the CDR3 is 15 residues. Trimming at V came to 6 bases and at J to 4 bases, leaving 8 bases not matched to a gene. The CDR3 loop reads CASSADRAGNQPQHF. The CDR3 bases are TGTGCCAGCAGCGCGGACAGGGCCGGAAATCAGCCCCAGCATTTT.

The rearrangement links TRBV6-5 to TRBJ2-1; TRBD1 aligns across 10 bases. The CDR3 sequence is 15 residues long. Germline-derived CDR1 and CDR2 are MNHEY and SVGAGI. J lost 8 bases, V lost 0 bases, and 4 bases had no gene match. For the CDR3, the DNA is TGTGCCAGCAGTTACTCAGGGACAGGGGACGATGAGCAGTTCTTC. Translation: CASSYSGTGDDEQFF.

This clone was detected only once. The chain couples TRBV28 to TRBJ2-1, with 13 bases lining up with TRBD2. Trimming took 3 bases from V and 7 from J; bases not matched to a gene: 3. The CDR3 is 15 residues long. Germline CDR1 and CDR2: MDHEN and SYDVKM. The CDR3, as DNA: TGTGCCAGCAGTTTCCCGGGACTAGCGGGAAATGAGCAGTTCTTC. The encoded protein is CASSFPGLAGNEQFF.

The chain joins TRBV21-1 to TRBJ2-2. TRBV21-1 is tagged as a pseudogene. This CDR3 spans 12 amino acids. Written as DNA, the CDR3 is TGTGCCAGCAGCATTAACACCGGGGAGCTGTTTTTT. This sequence encodes CASSINTGELFF.

This rearrangement joins TRBV28 to TRBJ2-1, with D uncertain. CDR1 and CDR2 (germline): MDHEN, SYDVKM. Trimming removed 5 bases from V and 3 bases from J, with 11 bases in between. CDR3 length: 14 amino acids. The CDR3 DNA reads TGTGCCAGCAGTCGGCCCGCAGGCTACAATGAGCAGTTCTTC. Its translation is CASSRPAGYNEQFF. Combining the CDR3 with reference TRBV28 and TRBJ2-1 gives the whole variable domain DVKVTQSSRYLVKRTGEKVFLECVQDMDHENMFWYRQDPGLGLRLIYFSYDVKMKEKGDIPEGYSVSREKKERFSLILESASTNQTSMYLCASSRPAGYNEQFFGPGTRLTVL.

The chain is built from TRBV28 and TRBJ2-2; TRBD1 matches at 8 bases. Germline lookup yields CDR1 MDHEN and CDR2 SYDVKM. The CDR3 contains 15 residues. The junction had 11 bases not matched to a gene; V was cut back by 10 bases and J by 4 bases. CDR3 loop: CATVSGGGGTGELFF. CDR3 DNA sequence: TGTGCCACTGTTTCAGGGGGCGGTGGCACCGGGGAGCTGTTTTTT.

The CDR3 sequence is CASSEAGSQPQHF. The CDR3 nucleotides are TGTGCCAGCAGTGAAGCAGGGTCGCAGCCCCAGCATTTT. V gene TRBV6-1 combines with J gene TRBJ1-5; D remains unclear. The CDR3 is made up of 13 amino acids. CDR1 is MNHNS, CDR2 SASEGT, per germline. Trimming stripped 0 bases from V and 7 bases from J, with 7 bases between.

This chain uses TRBV11-1 with TRBJ2-1; TRBD2 matches 10 bases. Germline loops: CDR1 SGHAT, CDR2 FQDESV (reference sequence). The CDR3 is 19 residues long. After removal of 4 bases from V and 8 bases from J, the junction contained 20 bases not matched to a gene. This CDR3 reads CASSSTSGKSGRGYHEQFF. In DNA form, the CDR3 reads TGTGCCAGCAGCTCTACATCGGGAAAGAGCGGGAGGGGGTACCATGAGCAGTTCTTC.

This sequence joins TRBV6-1 and TRBJ1-2; 7 nucleotides align to TRBD1. Germline values: CDR1 MNHNS, CDR2 SASEGT. The length of the CDR3 is 13 residues. V lost 6 bases and J lost 3; bases outside the gene matches: 4. CDR3 nucleotides: TGTGCCAGCAGGGAGGGGGCCCACTATGGCTACACCTTC. This gives the protein CASREGAHYGYTF.

The genes are TRBV6-1 and TRBJ2-7; unclear D gene. Germline assignment: CDR1 MNHNS and CDR2 SASEGT. CDR3 length: 12 amino acids. V lost 5 bases and J lost 3, with 8 bases in between. CDR3: CASSSVLYEQYF. CDR3 nucleotides: TGTGCCAGCAGTTCAGTTCTCTACGAGCAGTACTTC.